The 2 T cell receptor beta chains below all came from one sample that was sequenced in a study of radiation and T cells in renal cell carcinoma. Libraries were prepared by immunoSEQ multiplex PCR; TCRdb keeps only in-frame clonotypes and omits some of them. The table has about 50,000 clones, 83% seen once. The time point here: baseline pretreatment blood. Described treatment: 15 Gy SBRT to primary tumor, nephrectomy 4 weeks later. Sequenced here: blood, sampled from a patient whose treatment included radiotherapy and nephrectomy. These receptors originate from a woman in her 70s with renal cell carcinoma.

The chain carries TRBV6-1 and TRBJ2-1, with D perhaps matching TRBD2 (5 bases). The V and J ends lost 2 bases and 7 bases respectively, with 12 bases between them. This CDR3 is 14 amino acids long. CDR1 and CDR2 from the germline V gene are MNHNS and SASEGT. The CDR3 DNA reads as TGTGCCAGCAGTGAATTCGGGGTAGAGAATGAGCAGTTCTTC. Encoded protein: CASSEFGVENEQFF.

This chain links TRBV27 with TRBJ2-7, with D hard to call. The V end lost 3 bases, the J end lost 4 bases, and 10 bases lay between the germline ends. Per the germline V gene, CDR1 is MNHEY and CDR2 is SMNVEV (reference sequence). CDR3 length: 13 amino acids. The CDR3 protein is CASSFGLGYEQYF. The CDR3, as DNA: TGTGCCAGCAGTTTCGGGCTCGGGTACGAGCAGTACTTC.